This T cell receptor beta chain was recorded in a study of regulatory T cells in long-lasting Graves disease. Study findings and constraints: Persistent disease favored TRBV28, TRBJ1-2 and TRBJ2-5. Small sample size may have lowered accuracy.

The time point was: newly diagnosed GD, antithyroid drugs for less than 3 months. The TCR library was prepared using RNA isolated from PBMCs. This clonotype was counted at least ten times. The antigen is undetermined. Researchers made TCR beta libraries by using iRepertoire HTBI primers and running Arm-PCR on CDR3 regions. In TCRdb, the multiplex PCR reads were re-called with MiXCR into one record per CDR3 protein. The sample lists 300,000 to 400,000 distinct CDR3 sequences, over 15% occurring once. The CDR3 spans 19 residues. Germline-derived CDR1 and CDR2 are MNHNS and SASEGT. Trimming took 6 bases from V and 0 from J; bases not matched to a gene: 14. This same sample was also taken into another study, of T cells in Graves' hyperthyroidism and ophthalmopathy. As that study records: Uncontrolled infections, other autoimmune diseases, pregnancy or lactation led to exclusion of patients.

The input for sequencing was peripheral blood mononuclear cells (PBMCs), taken at new diagnosis, from a patient treated with antithyroid drugs. The chain links TRBV6-1 to TRBJ2-3; 11 nucleotides agree with TRBD2. The origin of this receptor is a man aged 35-49 years with Graves disease. The CDR3 region is CASRRGTGSGGASTDTQYF. The CDR3 coding sequence is TGTGCCAGCAGGCGGGGCACCGGTAGCGGGGGGGCCAGCACAGATACGCAGTATTTT.